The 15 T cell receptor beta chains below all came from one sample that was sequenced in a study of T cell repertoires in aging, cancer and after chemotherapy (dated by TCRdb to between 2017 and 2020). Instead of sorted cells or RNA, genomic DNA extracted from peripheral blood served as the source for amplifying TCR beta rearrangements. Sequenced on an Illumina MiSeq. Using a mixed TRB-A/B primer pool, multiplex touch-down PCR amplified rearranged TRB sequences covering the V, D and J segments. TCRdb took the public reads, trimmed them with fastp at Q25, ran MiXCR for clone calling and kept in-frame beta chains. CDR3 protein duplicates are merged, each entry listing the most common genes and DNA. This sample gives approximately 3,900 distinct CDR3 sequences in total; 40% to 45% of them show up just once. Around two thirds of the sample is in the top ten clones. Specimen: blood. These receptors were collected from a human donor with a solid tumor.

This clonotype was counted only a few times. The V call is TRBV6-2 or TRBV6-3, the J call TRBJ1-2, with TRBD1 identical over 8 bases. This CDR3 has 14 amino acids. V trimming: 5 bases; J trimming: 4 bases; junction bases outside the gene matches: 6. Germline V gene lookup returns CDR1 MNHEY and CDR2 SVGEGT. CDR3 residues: CASSDRGEAYGYTF. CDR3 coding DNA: TGTGCCAGCAGTGACAGGGGAGAAGCCTATGGCTACACCTTC.

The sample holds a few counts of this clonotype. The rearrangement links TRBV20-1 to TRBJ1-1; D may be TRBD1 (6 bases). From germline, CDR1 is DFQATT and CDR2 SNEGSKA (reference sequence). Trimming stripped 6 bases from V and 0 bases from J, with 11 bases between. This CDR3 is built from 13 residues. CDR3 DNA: TGCAGTGCGGGGGGCGTAATGAACACTGAAGCTTTCTTT. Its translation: CSAGGVMNTEAFF.

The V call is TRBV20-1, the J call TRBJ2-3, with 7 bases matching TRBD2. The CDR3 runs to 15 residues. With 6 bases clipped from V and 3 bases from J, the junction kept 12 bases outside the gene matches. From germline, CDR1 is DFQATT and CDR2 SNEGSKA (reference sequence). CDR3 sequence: CSASLRAGETDTQYF. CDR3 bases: TGCAGTGCCAGCCTTAGGGCGGGAGAGACAGATACGCAGTATTTT.

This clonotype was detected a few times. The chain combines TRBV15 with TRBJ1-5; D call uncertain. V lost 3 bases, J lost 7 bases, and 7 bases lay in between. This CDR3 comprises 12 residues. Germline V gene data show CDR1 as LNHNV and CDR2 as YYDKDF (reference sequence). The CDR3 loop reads CATSRTDQPQHF. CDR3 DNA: TGTGCCACCAGCAGGACCGACCAGCCCCAGCATTTT.

The CDR3 DNA is TGTGCCAGCAGCACCCCCGGTGGGGGATACAAGAACACTGAAGCTTTCTTT. This codes for CASSTPGGGYKNTEAFF. The J gene is TRBJ1-1, the V gene TRBV5-6; weak D call: TRBD1 (5 bases). This CDR3 has 17 amino acids. Trimming took 4 bases from V and 1 from J, leaving 20 bases between them. The germline CDR1 and CDR2 sequences are SGHDT and YYEEEE.

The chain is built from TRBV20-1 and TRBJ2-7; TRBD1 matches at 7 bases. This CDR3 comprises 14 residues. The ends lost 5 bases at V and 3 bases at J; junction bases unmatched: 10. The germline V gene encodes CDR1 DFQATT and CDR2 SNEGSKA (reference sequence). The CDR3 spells CSAPIQGIYYEQYF. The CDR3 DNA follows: TGCAGTGCTCCAATACAGGGGATCTACTACGAGCAGTACTTC.

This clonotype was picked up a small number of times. DNA of the CDR3: TGCGCCAGCAGAGAGGGCTCGGGAAATCAGCCCCAGCATTTT. Translating it yields CASREGSGNQPQHF. This chain links TRBV5-1 with TRBJ1-5; D is uncertain. Looked up from germline, CDR1 is SGHRS and CDR2 is YFSETQ. V was cut by 5 bases and J by 4 bases, with 13 bases left in between. This CDR3 comprises 14 residues.

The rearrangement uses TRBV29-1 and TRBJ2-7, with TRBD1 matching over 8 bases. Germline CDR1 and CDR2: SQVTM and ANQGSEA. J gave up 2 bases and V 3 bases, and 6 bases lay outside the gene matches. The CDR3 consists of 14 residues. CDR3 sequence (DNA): TGCAGCGTTGAGGGGACAGGAATCACCTACGAGCAGTACTTC. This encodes CSVEGTGITYEQYF.

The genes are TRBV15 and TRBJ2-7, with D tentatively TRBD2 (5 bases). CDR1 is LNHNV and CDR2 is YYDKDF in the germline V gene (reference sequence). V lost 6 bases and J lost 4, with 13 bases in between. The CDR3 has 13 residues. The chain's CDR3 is CATSLNRGYEQYF. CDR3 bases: TGTGCCACCAGTCTTAACCGGGGTTACGAGCAGTACTTC.

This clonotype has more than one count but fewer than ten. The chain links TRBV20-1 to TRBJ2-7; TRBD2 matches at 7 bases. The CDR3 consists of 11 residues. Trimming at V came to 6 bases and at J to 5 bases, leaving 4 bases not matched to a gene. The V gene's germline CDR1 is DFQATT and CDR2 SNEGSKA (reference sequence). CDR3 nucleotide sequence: TGCAGTGCGCTCGGGGGGAACGAGCAGTACTTC. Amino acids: CSALGGNEQYF.

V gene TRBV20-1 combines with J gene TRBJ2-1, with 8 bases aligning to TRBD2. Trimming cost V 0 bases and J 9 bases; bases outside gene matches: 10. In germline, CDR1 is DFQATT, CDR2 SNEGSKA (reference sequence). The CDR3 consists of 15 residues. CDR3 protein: CSARDNSGRDVEQFF. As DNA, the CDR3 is TGCAGTGCTAGAGATAACAGCGGGAGAGACGTTGAGCAGTTCTTC.

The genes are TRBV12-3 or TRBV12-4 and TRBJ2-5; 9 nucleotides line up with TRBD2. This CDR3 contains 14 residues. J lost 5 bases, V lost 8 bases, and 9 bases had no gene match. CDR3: CASAKGLAWETQYF. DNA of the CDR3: TGTGCCAGCGCCAAGGGACTAGCTTGGGAGACCCAGTACTTC.

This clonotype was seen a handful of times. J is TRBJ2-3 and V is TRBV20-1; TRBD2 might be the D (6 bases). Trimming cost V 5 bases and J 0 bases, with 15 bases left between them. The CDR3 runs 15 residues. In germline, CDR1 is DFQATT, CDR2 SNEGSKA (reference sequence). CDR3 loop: CSAREGGTSTDTQYF. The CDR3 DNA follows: TGCAGTGCTCGCGAGGGCGGGACTAGCACAGATACGCAGTATTTT.

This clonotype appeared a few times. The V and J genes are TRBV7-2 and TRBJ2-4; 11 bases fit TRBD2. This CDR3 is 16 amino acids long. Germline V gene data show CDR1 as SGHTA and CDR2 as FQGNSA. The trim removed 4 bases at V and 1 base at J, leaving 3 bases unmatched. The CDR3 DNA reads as TGTGCCAGCAGCTATGTAGCGGGAGGGGCCAAAAACATTCAGTACTTC. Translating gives CASSYVAGGAKNIQYF.

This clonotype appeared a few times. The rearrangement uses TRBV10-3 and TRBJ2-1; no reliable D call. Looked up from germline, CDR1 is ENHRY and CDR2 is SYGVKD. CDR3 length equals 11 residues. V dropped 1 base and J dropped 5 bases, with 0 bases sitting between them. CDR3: CAISEYNEQFF. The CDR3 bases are TGTGCCATCAGTGAGTACAATGAGCAGTTCTTC.